The 20 T cell receptor beta chains given below trace back to one sample, sequenced in a study of blood T cells in healthy people across ages. A J-beta primer mix and a sample-barcoded 5' primer were used in a second PCR of roughly 6 to 12 cycles. One entry per CDR3 protein results from TCRdb running MiXCR on the 5' RACE reads. Here the sample spans around 990,000 distinct CDR3 sequences, approximately 26% being singletons. These same data were also listed under a study on T cells of mothers and their children.

Input material: blood. The receptors here all came from a girl aged 2 to 9 in good health.

This clonotype occurred a few times. A junction boundary mismatches the germline segment, possibly from a read error. The chain couples TRBV29-1 to TRBJ2-5; 8 bases are a match to TRBD1. The DNA end is a closer match to TRBJ2-7, so the J assignment may be wrong. The CDR3 runs to 14 residues. CDR1 is SQVTM and CDR2 is ANQGSEA in the germline V gene. The DNA for the CDR3 is TGCGGCGTTGTCCGGGGTCAGGGGGCTCCCGAGCAGTACTTC. This codes for CGVVRGQGAPEQYF.

The chain uses TRBV9 and TRBJ2-5; D perhaps matches TRBD2 (6 bases). Germline V lookup: CDR1 SGDLS, CDR2 YYNGEE. The CDR3 has 15 amino acids. V gave up 4 bases and J gave up 2 bases, with 15 bases separating them. CDR3 region: CASSSGRTNQETQYF. The CDR3 nucleotides are TGTGCCAGCAGCTCAGGAAGGACTAATCAAGAGACCCAGTACTTC.

V usage is TRBV25-1 and J usage is TRBJ1-2; 11 nucleotides agree with TRBD1. From germline, CDR1 is MGHDK and CDR2 SYGVNS. V dropped 6 bases and J dropped 7; count of bases not matched to a gene: 4. The CDR3 has 13 residues. Here the CDR3 reads CASRDRGLSGYTF. DNA of the CDR3: TGTGCCAGCAGGGACAGGGGGCTCTCTGGCTACACCTTC.

V gene TRBV20-1 combines with J gene TRBJ2-7, with TRBD1 identical over 7 bases. The J segment lost 5 bases and the V segment lost 3 bases, leaving 10 bases of the junction unmatched. From germline, CDR1 is DFQATT and CDR2 SNEGSKA (reference sequence). This CDR3 contains 14 residues. CDR3 DNA sequence: TGCAGTGCTAGCGAGCAGGGACAGACGGACGAGCAGTACTTC. Residues: CSASEQGQTDEQYF.

The genes are TRBV7-2 and TRBJ1-4, with 8 bases fitting TRBD1. The germline gives CDR1 SGHTA, CDR2 FQGNSA. The V and J ends lost 2 bases and 8 bases, in that order; junction bases with no gene match: 13. CDR3 length: 17 amino acids. CDR3 loop: CASSLPGQGALEEKLFF. The CDR3 DNA is TGTGCCAGCAGCTTACCTGGACAGGGCGCCCTAGAGGAAAAACTGTTTTTT. The whole variable domain, remainder taken from reference TRBV7-2 and TRBJ1-4, is GAGVSQSPSNKVTEKGKDVELRCDPISGHTALYWYRQSLGQGLEFLIYFQGNSAPDKSGLPSDRFSAERTGGSVSTLTIQRTQQEDSAVYLCASSLPGQGALEEKLFFGSGTQLSVL.

V and J are TRBV6-6 and TRBJ2-7; a weak D match, TRBD1 (5 bases). The CDR3 has 14 residues. The V gene's germline CDR1 is MNHNY and CDR2 SVGAGI (reference sequence). The V gene lost 6 bases and the J gene lost 1 base, with 13 bases spanning the gap. CDR3 sequence: CASRGPWKSYEQYF. The CDR3 nucleotides read TGTGCCAGCAGGGGGCCTTGGAAATCCTACGAGCAGTACTTC.

The rearrangement links TRBV7-9 to TRBJ2-3; D is possibly TRBD2 (6 bases). The germline V and J ends were trimmed by 6 bases and 5 bases, with 27 bases remaining between them. Per germline, CDR1 SEHNR and CDR2 FQNEAQ (reference sequence). The CDR3 has 18 residues. The CDR3 region is CASRPSPGAASRGDTQYF. DNA of the CDR3: TGTGCCAGCAGGCCATCCCCGGGAGCCGCCTCCCGGGGAGATACGCAGTATTTT.

This clonotype has only a few counts. The chain recombines TRBV3-1 with TRBJ1-5, with D possibly being TRBD1 (5 bases). The germline gives CDR1 LGHDT, CDR2 YNNKEL (reference sequence). V was clipped by 4 bases and J by 7 bases, with 14 bases between them. This CDR3 has 14 amino acids. CDR3 sequence reads: CASSPQTVRQPQHF. CDR3 bases: TGTGCCAGCAGCCCCCAGACAGTGCGGCAGCCCCAGCATTTT.

The rearrangement links TRBV7-6 to TRBJ1-4; TRBD1 might be the D (6 bases). V lost 5 bases and J lost 8, with 12 bases in between. Germline-derived CDR1 and CDR2 are SGHVS and FNYEAQ. The CDR3 is 13 amino acids. This chain's CDR3 is CASSAQGGEKLFF. DNA of the CDR3: TGTGCCAGCAGCGCACAGGGAGGGGAAAAACTGTTTTTT.

V and J are TRBV10-3 and TRBJ1-2; D possibly corresponds to TRBD1 (6 bases). V lost 6 bases to trimming and J lost 7 bases, with 18 bases between them. Germline V gene sequence: CDR1 ENHRY, CDR2 SYGVKD. CDR3 length equals 14 residues. The CDR3 DNA reads TGTGCCATCAGACAGAACGGGGACAATCTTGGCTACACCTTC. This codes for CAIRQNGDNLGYTF.

The chain couples TRBV29-1 to TRBJ1-2; the D gene is possibly TRBD1 (5 bases). Per germline, CDR1 SQVTM and CDR2 ANQGSEA. The CDR3 is 14 residues long. The V and J ends lost 4 bases and 0 bases respectively, with 12 bases between them. CDR3 protein: CSVGRGDTNYGYTF. CDR3 DNA sequence: TGCAGCGTTGGAAGGGGTGACACTAACTATGGCTACACCTTC.

The chain carries TRBV7-9 and TRBJ2-3; tentative D call: TRBD2 (5 bases). V was pared by 1 base and J by 4 bases, with 12 bases between. This CDR3 is built from 15 residues. CDR1 is SEHNR, CDR2 FQNEAQ, per germline (reference sequence). For the CDR3, the DNA is TGTGCCAGCAGCTTAGGGGCCGCGGGCGCAGATACGCAGTATTTT. Protein: CASSLGAAGADTQYF.

The chain recombines TRBV12-3 or TRBV12-4 with TRBJ1-1; tentative D call: TRBD1 (5 bases). The CDR3 has 15 residues. V was pared by 5 bases and J by 0 bases, with 13 bases between. The CDR3 is CASSPLQGMNTEAFF. In nucleotides, the CDR3 is TGTGCCAGCAGTCCCCTTCAGGGAATGAACACTGAAGCTTTCTTT.

This clonotype was counted between two and nine times. The chain recombines TRBV7-9 with TRBJ1-2; TRBD1 aligns across 7 bases. CDR1 SEHNR and CDR2 FQNEAQ come from the germline V gene (reference sequence). The V and J ends lost 1 base and 4 bases, in that order; junction bases with no gene match: 6. The CDR3 runs 15 residues. CDR3 coding DNA: TGTGCCAGCAGCTTAGAAGGGACAGAGGGCTATGGCTACACCTTC. It encodes CASSLEGTEGYGYTF.

The table lists this clonotype with a few counts. V and J are TRBV7-3 and TRBJ1-2; 9 nucleotides match TRBD1. The CDR3 has 15 amino acids. CDR1 and CDR2 from the germline V gene are SGHTA and FQGTGA. Trimming cost V 3 bases and J 4 bases; bases outside gene matches: 6. CDR3 sequence reads: CASSLTGGIGYGYTF. DNA for the CDR3: TGTGCCAGCAGCTTGACAGGGGGGATCGGCTATGGCTACACCTTC.

The V call is TRBV9, the J call TRBJ2-1; D could derive from TRBD1 or TRBD2 (7 bases each). Germline-derived CDR1 and CDR2 are SGDLS and YYNGEE. The CDR3 runs to 16 residues. V dropped 0 bases and J dropped 8 bases, with 18 bases sitting between them. CDR3 in DNA: TGTGCCAGCAGCGTAGACCGCCCAGGGGGGGGCCATGAGCAGTTCTTC. Encoded protein: CASSVDRPGGGHEQFF.

The rearrangement uses TRBV20-1 and TRBJ2-5; TRBD2 might be the D (6 bases). This CDR3 contains 15 residues. Germline CDR1 is DFQATT and CDR2 is SNEGSKA (reference sequence). Between the trimmed V and J ends, which lost 6 bases and 5 bases, there was a span of 22 bases. CDR3 sequence: CSATRFVGVGETQYF. In DNA form, the CDR3 reads TGCAGTGCGACTAGATTTGTGGGAGTGGGCGAGACCCAGTACTTC.

This chain joins TRBV12-3 or TRBV12-4 and TRBJ2-4; D remains ambiguous. Deletions cut 2 bases from V and 5 bases from J, with 10 bases between. This CDR3 comprises 14 residues. The CDR3 DNA follows: TGTGCCAGCAGTTTACCTTCAGATCAAAACATTCAGTACTTC. Translated: CASSLPSDQNIQYF.

In the case of this clonotype: One end of the junction varies from germline; a read error may be responsible. V usage is TRBV6-5 and J usage is TRBJ2-7; a possible D gene is TRBD2 (5 bases). The CDR3 sequence is 13 residues long. Germline V gives CDR1 MNHEY, CDR2 SVGAGI. CDR3 residues: CASSRGRGSEQCF. The CDR3 DNA sequence: TGTGCCAGCAGTCGAGGGAGAGGCTCCGAGCAGTGCTTC.

The rearrangement joins TRBV4-1 to TRBJ2-1; 7 bases are shared with TRBD2. After removal of 4 bases from V and 4 bases from J, the junction contained 4 bases not matched to a gene. CDR3 length: 14 amino acids. Germline-derived CDR1 and CDR2 are MGHRA and YSYEKL. The CDR3 sequence is CASSRDGGYNEQFF. The CDR3 bases are TGCGCCAGCAGCCGGGACGGGGGGTACAATGAGCAGTTCTTC.